Below, one T cell receptor (beta chain) is given with its context. Antigen: not known. These data originate in a study of cytomegalovirus exposure and HLA in healthy donors. Whole-study findings and limits: In a later analysis, parvovirus B19, influenza, CMV and Epstein-Barr virus appeared linked to several top co-occurrence clusters. The authors reported that TCR beta sequences could predict HLA-A and HLA-B alleles. These predictions were accurate for most subjects in the first cohort.

Use of 60 Vbeta and 13 Jbeta primers characterized the PCR. Produced via immunoSEQ multiplex PCR; TCRdb's table is partial and in-frame only. Of 100,000 to 150,000 clones detected, roughly four fifths appear once; the ten largest clones hold over 0.8%. Germline CDR1 reads MDHEN; CDR2 reads SYDVKM. Between the trimmed V and J ends, which lost 8 bases and 3 bases, there was a span of 15 bases. The CDR3 loop spans 14 amino acids. This sequence joins TRBV28 and TRBJ2-3; D perhaps matches TRBD2 (5 bases). The receptor's source is a woman aged 55-70 years in good health and CMV-seronegative. The sample taken for sequencing was PBMCs. CDR3 protein: CASESGGPTDTQYF. The CDR3 nucleotides are TGTGCCAGCGAGTCCGGCGGGCCTACAGATACGCAGTATTTT. The full variable domain, in which reference TRBV28 and TRBJ2-3 provide the parts outside the CDR3, is DVKVTQSSRYLVKRTGEKVFLECVQDMDHENMFWYRQDPGLGLRLIYFSYDVKMKEKGDIPEGYSVSREKKERFSLILESASTNQTSMYLCASESGGPTDTQYFGPGTRLTVL.